There are many counts of the clone carrying this T cell receptor beta chain. The antigen remains undetermined. This sample is part of a study of T cell repertoires in cytomegalovirus infection. Study overall: CMV infection and matching HLA type were both indicated by public TCR beta signatures.

Study observations and caveats: Cumulated frequencies of public TCR beta families served to identify carriers of CMV plus the relevant HLA. It was HLA-C-restricted CMV-specific TCR beta clonotypes that dominated the response ex vivo.

The germline V gene encodes CDR1 SGHTA and CDR2 FQGNSA. The CDR3 loop spans 18 amino acids. The ends were cut back, 1 base at V and 2 bases at J, with 21 bases in the middle. TCRdb itself ran the reads through MiXCR, one entry per CDR3 protein. The table lists under 500,000 distinct CDR3 sequences, 42% of them singletons. The origin of this receptor is a human donor in good health (CMV status not recorded). Some clones in this sample may be carry-over from other donors' samples. This chain joins TRBV7-2 and TRBJ2-7; tentative D call: TRBD2 (6 bases). This material consisted of cultured PBMCs, taken from culture after CMV antigen stimulation. The CDR3 region has the DNA TGTGCCAGCAGCTTAGTGACTAGTAGCCTCCTCGCGACCTACGAGCAGTACTTC. Amino acids: CASSLVTSSLLATYEQYF. Full variable domain (missing parts from reference TRBV7-2 and TRBJ2-7): GAGVSQSPSNKVTEKGKDVELRCDPISGHTALYWYRQSLGQGLEFLIYFQGNSAPDKSGLPSDRFSAERTGGSVSTLTIQRTQQEDSAVYLCASSLVTSSLLATYEQYFGPGTRLTVT.